A selection of T cell receptor beta chains follows, all from one sample in a study of blood T cell repertoires in COVID-19. Here immunoSEQ multiplex PCR was the method, and the copy in TCRdb shows in-frame clones only, minus some. The repertoire holds 110,000 or so clones, with approximately 87% as singletons. The sequencing sample was made of peripheral blood. The origin of the receptors is a woman aged 55-70 years with acute or convalescent COVID-19. CDR3s include the opening cysteine and the closing phenylalanine or tryptophan. Each record gives: D gene, clone size, J gene, V gene, CDR3 length, CDR3 DNA, CDR3 protein. The D gene is left open where the match is weak. The size entry is marked missing in some rows and otherwise reads once, few, many or a size class.

d_call: NA; clone_size: NA; j_call: TRBJ1-5; v_call: TRBV6-6; cdr3_length: 16; cdr3_nt: TGTGCCAGCAGTTACTCTCCCCTGACAGGTAACCAGCCCCAGCATTTT; cdr3_aa: CASSYSPLTGNQPQHF
d_call: NA; clone_size: NA; j_call: TRBJ2-1; v_call: TRBV7-2; cdr3_length: 12; cdr3_nt: TGTGCCAGCAGCTTCCTCAGTGGTGAGCAGTTCTTC; cdr3_aa: CASSFLSGEQFF
d_call: TRBD1; clone_size: once; j_call: TRBJ2-1; v_call: TRBV18; cdr3_length: 15; cdr3_nt: TGTGCCAGCTCGCCGGGACAGGGATCCTACAATGAGCAGTTCTTC; cdr3_aa: CASSPGQGSYNEQFF
d_call: NA; clone_size: NA; j_call: TRBJ1-2; v_call: TRBV24-1; cdr3_length: 13; cdr3_nt: TGTGCCACCAGTGAGAGGAGGACGAATGGCTACACCTTC; cdr3_aa: CATSERRTNGYTF
d_call: NA; clone_size: NA; j_call: TRBJ1-5; v_call: TRBV19; cdr3_length: 14; cdr3_nt: TGTGCCAGTAACACCGGACCGGCGGGTCAGCCCCAGCATTTT; cdr3_aa: CASNTGPAGQPQHF
d_call: TRBD1; clone_size: NA; j_call: TRBJ1-2; v_call: TRBV27; cdr3_length: 14; cdr3_nt: TGTGCCAGCAGCGCGGGACAGGGAAGCTATGGCTACACCTTC; cdr3_aa: CASSAGQGSYGYTF
d_call: TRBD1; clone_size: NA; j_call: TRBJ1-2; v_call: TRBV4-1; cdr3_length: 15; cdr3_nt: TGCGCCAGCAGCCAAGCGATGACAGGGGTCTATGGCTACACCTTC; cdr3_aa: CASSQAMTGVYGYTF
d_call: TRBD1; clone_size: NA; j_call: TRBJ1-2; v_call: TRBV29-1; cdr3_length: 12; cdr3_nt: TGCAGCGTTGAGGGACAGGGCTATGGCTACACCTTC; cdr3_aa: CSVEGQGYGYTF
d_call: TRBD2; clone_size: NA; j_call: TRBJ2-5; v_call: TRBV9; cdr3_length: 16; cdr3_nt: TGTGCCAGCAGCGTAGGCTCTAGCGGAATACAAGAGACCCAGTACTTC; cdr3_aa: CASSVGSSGIQETQYF
d_call: TRBD1; clone_size: NA; j_call: TRBJ1-2; v_call: TRBV19; cdr3_length: 16; cdr3_nt: TGTGCCAGTACCCTCCGGGACAGTACTGCTAACTATGGCTACACCTTC; cdr3_aa: CASTLRDSTANYGYTF
d_call: NA; clone_size: NA; j_call: TRBJ2-2; v_call: TRBV12-5; cdr3_length: 13; cdr3_nt: TGTGCTAGTAAACGAGAGGGTACCGGGGAGCTGTTTTTT; cdr3_aa: CASKREGTGELFF
d_call: NA; clone_size: NA; j_call: TRBJ1-5; v_call: TRBV21-1; cdr3_length: 16; cdr3_nt: TGTGCCAGCAGCCAAACAAGGACAGATAGCAATCAGCCCCAGCATTTT; cdr3_aa: CASSQTRTDSNQPQHF
d_call: TRBD2; clone_size: NA; j_call: TRBJ2-5; v_call: TRBV19; cdr3_length: 18; cdr3_nt: TGTGCCAGTACCAAAGGAGGTACAAGCGGGGGACCCGAAGAGACCCAGTACTTC; cdr3_aa: CASTKGGTSGGPEETQYF
d_call: TRBD2; clone_size: NA; j_call: TRBJ2-2; v_call: TRBV14; cdr3_length: 14; cdr3_nt: TGTGCCAGCAGCCTAAAAGCGGGATCCGGGGAGCTGTTTTTT; cdr3_aa: CASSLKAGSGELFF
d_call: NA; clone_size: NA; j_call: TRBJ1-1; v_call: TRBV18; cdr3_length: 14; cdr3_nt: TGTGCCAGCTCCCGCGATCTTATTAACACTGAAGCTTTCTTT; cdr3_aa: CASSRDLINTEAFF
d_call: TRBD1; clone_size: NA; j_call: TRBJ1-1; v_call: TRBV19; cdr3_length: 12; cdr3_nt: TGTGCCACATCGACAGGGGACACTGAAGCTTTCTTT; cdr3_aa: CATSTGDTEAFF
d_call: TRBD2; clone_size: NA; j_call: TRBJ2-1; v_call: TRBV10-1; cdr3_length: 16; cdr3_nt: TGCGCCAGCAGTTCCGGGACTAGCGGGGGTAACAATGAGCAGTTCTTC; cdr3_aa: CASSSGTSGGNNEQFF
d_call: TRBD1; clone_size: few; j_call: TRBJ2-7; v_call: TRBV6-5; cdr3_length: 13; cdr3_nt: TGTGCCAGCAGCCAGGGACAGTACTACGAGCAGTACTTC; cdr3_aa: CASSQGQYYEQYF
d_call: NA; clone_size: many; j_call: TRBJ1-3; v_call: TRBV5-6; cdr3_length: 13; cdr3_nt: TGTGCCAGCAGTCGGGATTTGGGAAACACCATATATTTT; cdr3_aa: CASSRDLGNTIYF
d_call: TRBD1; clone_size: once; j_call: TRBJ2-5; v_call: TRBV6-5; cdr3_length: 14; cdr3_nt: TGTGCCAGCAGCCCCGGGGACAGTTGGGAGACCCAGTACTTC; cdr3_aa: CASSPGDSWETQYF
d_call: NA; clone_size: few; j_call: TRBJ1-1; v_call: TRBV28; cdr3_length: 15; cdr3_nt: TGTGCCAGCCTCTTAGTGGGGGCTTTGATGACTGAAGCTTTCTTT; cdr3_aa: CASLLVGALMTEAFF
d_call: NA; clone_size: NA; j_call: TRBJ1-6; v_call: TRBV5-1; cdr3_length: 16; cdr3_nt: TGCGCCAGCAGCTTGGACAGAAACTCCTATAATTCACCCCTCCACTTT; cdr3_aa: CASSLDRNSYNSPLHF
d_call: TRBD2; clone_size: NA; j_call: TRBJ2-4; v_call: TRBV27; cdr3_length: 16; cdr3_nt: TGTGCCAGCACCCCTGGGGGGGGGTTAGCCAAAAACATTCAGTACTTC; cdr3_aa: CASTPGGGLAKNIQYF
d_call: TRBD1; clone_size: NA; j_call: TRBJ2-5; v_call: TRBV6-5; cdr3_length: 13; cdr3_nt: TGTGCCACTAACCCGGGACAGGGTGAGACCCAGTACTTC; cdr3_aa: CATNPGQGETQYF
d_call: TRBD1; clone_size: few; j_call: TRBJ1-5; v_call: TRBV12-5; cdr3_length: 18; cdr3_nt: TGTGCTAGTGGTTTGTTTCCCGCGGACAGGTATAGCAATCAGCCCCAGCATTTT; cdr3_aa: CASGLFPADRYSNQPQHF
d_call: NA; clone_size: many; j_call: TRBJ2-5; v_call: TRBV24-1; cdr3_length: 13; cdr3_nt: TGTGCCACCAGTGATTCGGGAAAGTGGACCCAGTACTTC; cdr3_aa: CATSDSGKWTQYF
d_call: NA; clone_size: NA; j_call: TRBJ1-1; v_call: TRBV7-3; cdr3_length: 13; cdr3_nt: TGTGCCAGCAGCACCCGGACAGATACTGAAGCTTTCTTT; cdr3_aa: CASSTRTDTEAFF
d_call: NA; clone_size: NA; j_call: TRBJ1-4; v_call: TRBV19; cdr3_length: 14; cdr3_nt: TGTGCCAGTAGTGTGACAGGAACTAATGAAAAACTGTTTTTT; cdr3_aa: CASSVTGTNEKLFF
d_call: NA; clone_size: NA; j_call: TRBJ2-3; v_call: TRBV6-5; cdr3_length: 15; cdr3_nt: TGTGCCAGCAGTTACAGGCCGGGGAGGCAGGATACGCAGTATTTT; cdr3_aa: CASSYRPGRQDTQYF
d_call: NA; clone_size: many; j_call: TRBJ1-1; v_call: TRBV6-5; cdr3_length: 14; cdr3_nt: TGTGCCAGCACCCCTAACAGGCTTAAGACTGAAGCTTTCTTT; cdr3_aa: CASTPNRLKTEAFF
d_call: NA; clone_size: NA; j_call: TRBJ2-2; v_call: TRBV28; cdr3_length: 13; cdr3_nt: TGTGCCAGCGGCAAACGGAACACCGGGGAGCTGTTTTTT; cdr3_aa: CASGKRNTGELFF
d_call: NA; clone_size: NA; j_call: TRBJ1-1; v_call: TRBV5-1; cdr3_length: 15; cdr3_nt: TGCGCCAGCCAGGAGGGGATGGGATGGAACACTGAAGCTTTCTTT; cdr3_aa: CASQEGMGWNTEAFF
d_call: NA; clone_size: few; j_call: TRBJ2-1; v_call: TRBV6-2/TRBV6-3; cdr3_length: 15; cdr3_nt: TGTGCCAGCAGTGACCATCCTGGACAACCCAATGAGCAGTTCTTC; cdr3_aa: CASSDHPGQPNEQFF
d_call: TRBD1; clone_size: NA; j_call: TRBJ1-2; v_call: TRBV6-4; cdr3_length: 20; cdr3_nt: TGTGCCAGCAGTGACTCGGGGGGGGCCTCTGGGACAGGATCGCGGCATGGCTACACCTTC; cdr3_aa: CASSDSGGASGTGSRHGYTF
d_call: TRBD2; clone_size: NA; j_call: TRBJ2-3; v_call: TRBV30; cdr3_length: 15; cdr3_nt: TGTGCCTGGAGTAAGGGAGCGGGAGTCATAGATACGCAGTATTTT; cdr3_aa: CAWSKGAGVIDTQYF
d_call: TRBD1; clone_size: large; j_call: TRBJ2-7; v_call: TRBV28; cdr3_length: 19; cdr3_nt: TGTGCCAGCAGGGGGACAGGGACATCAGGCCCACTCGACTACTACGAGCAGTACTTC; cdr3_aa: CASRGTGTSGPLDYYEQYF
d_call: NA; clone_size: NA; j_call: TRBJ2-7; v_call: TRBV19; cdr3_length: 15; cdr3_nt: TGTGCCAGTAGTAAGCCCCGTTGGGGGCACTACGAGCAGTACTTC; cdr3_aa: CASSKPRWGHYEQYF
d_call: NA; clone_size: NA; j_call: TRBJ2-1; v_call: TRBV6-5; cdr3_length: 14; cdr3_nt: TGTGCCAGCAGTTACAACTACAGGAACGGTGAGCAGTTCTTC; cdr3_aa: CASSYNYRNGEQFF
d_call: TRBD1; clone_size: NA; j_call: TRBJ1-1; v_call: TRBV30; cdr3_length: 14; cdr3_nt: TGTGCCTGGAGTGTACTCGGGACAGGGGGAAACGCTTTCTTT; cdr3_aa: CAWSVLGTGGNAFF
d_call: NA; clone_size: NA; j_call: TRBJ1-2; v_call: TRBV3-1/TRBV3-2; cdr3_length: 17; cdr3_nt: TGTGCCAGCAGTCCTACCAGGGAAATTAGGGGGGGTTATGGCTACACCTTC; cdr3_aa: CASSPTREIRGGYGYTF
d_call: NA; clone_size: NA; j_call: TRBJ1-2; v_call: TRBV28; cdr3_length: 12; cdr3_nt: TGTGCCAGCAGTTTGACAGCATATGGCTACACCTTC; cdr3_aa: CASSLTAYGYTF
d_call: TRBD2; clone_size: NA; j_call: TRBJ2-3; v_call: TRBV5-6; cdr3_length: 13; cdr3_nt: TGTGCCAGCAGCTACATCGGGGGGGATACGCAGTATTTT; cdr3_aa: CASSYIGGDTQYF
d_call: TRBD2; clone_size: once; j_call: TRBJ2-1; v_call: TRBV6-2/TRBV6-3; cdr3_length: 15; cdr3_nt: TGTGCCAGCAGTCGTCGAGCGGGGGCGCACAATGAGCAGTTCTTC; cdr3_aa: CASSRRAGAHNEQFF
d_call: TRBD2; clone_size: NA; j_call: TRBJ2-1; v_call: TRBV6-5; cdr3_length: 15; cdr3_nt: TGTGCCAGCAGTTACTCGACTAGCGGGAGCAATGAGCAGTTCTTC; cdr3_aa: CASSYSTSGSNEQFF
d_call: NA; clone_size: few; j_call: TRBJ1-2; v_call: TRBV18; cdr3_length: 15; cdr3_nt: TGTGCCAGCTCACCCTCCGGCAGGGTGGACTATGGCTACACCTTC; cdr3_aa: CASSPSGRVDYGYTF
d_call: NA; clone_size: NA; j_call: TRBJ1-1; v_call: TRBV18; cdr3_length: 14; cdr3_nt: TGTGCCAGCTCACCACCGAGAGGGTACGATGAAGCTTTCTTT; cdr3_aa: CASSPPRGYDEAFF
d_call: TRBD2; clone_size: NA; j_call: TRBJ2-5; v_call: TRBV9; cdr3_length: 15; cdr3_nt: TGTGCCAGCAGCGTAGAGGGGACTAAAAAAGAGACCCAGTACTTC; cdr3_aa: CASSVEGTKKETQYF
d_call: NA; clone_size: NA; j_call: TRBJ1-5; v_call: TRBV7-3; cdr3_length: 13; cdr3_nt: TGTGCCAGCAGCTTGAGAGGAGATCAGCCCCAGCATTTT; cdr3_aa: CASSLRGDQPQHF
d_call: NA; clone_size: NA; j_call: TRBJ1-1; v_call: TRBV28; cdr3_length: 14; cdr3_nt: TGTGCCAGCAGAAACGACAGGACGAACACTGAAGCTTTCTTT; cdr3_aa: CASRNDRTNTEAFF
d_call: NA; clone_size: NA; j_call: TRBJ1-2; v_call: TRBV4-1; cdr3_length: 13; cdr3_nt: TGCGCCAGCAGTGAGACGGGGATCGGTGGCTACACCTTC; cdr3_aa: CASSETGIGGYTF
d_call: NA; clone_size: NA; j_call: TRBJ2-5; v_call: TRBV6-5; cdr3_length: 14; cdr3_nt: TGTGCCAGCAGCCTTACAGGGAATCCCCAGACCCAGTACTTC; cdr3_aa: CASSLTGNPQTQYF
d_call: NA; clone_size: NA; j_call: TRBJ2-3; v_call: TRBV30; cdr3_length: 14; cdr3_nt: TGTGCCTTGGATTCCCAACTAGCAGCAGATACGCAGTATTTT; cdr3_aa: CALDSQLAADTQYF
d_call: TRBD2; clone_size: few; j_call: TRBJ2-5; v_call: TRBV27; cdr3_length: 13; cdr3_nt: TGTGCCAGCCGGCAGCGGGGAAAAGAGACCCAGTACTTC; cdr3_aa: CASRQRGKETQYF
d_call: TRBD1; clone_size: NA; j_call: TRBJ1-5; v_call: TRBV28; cdr3_length: 13; cdr3_nt: TGTGCCAGCAGTTTGACAGGGGTGAGGCCCCAGCATTTT; cdr3_aa: CASSLTGVRPQHF
d_call: TRBD1; clone_size: NA; j_call: TRBJ1-5; v_call: TRBV12-5; cdr3_length: 14; cdr3_nt: TGTGCTAGTGAAAGACAGGGGGGCAATCAGCCCCAGCATTTT; cdr3_aa: CASERQGGNQPQHF